These 26 T cell receptor beta chains originate from one sample sequenced in a study of regulatory T cells in long-lasting Graves disease. Arm-PCR of CDR3 regions with iRepertoire HTBI primers generated TCR beta libraries. TCRdb independently ran MiXCR on the multiplex PCR reads; one entry per CDR3 protein. The table has nearly 350,000 distinct CDR3 sequences, around 20% seen once. As to time point: persistent/refractory GD, antithyroid drugs over 5 years with positive TRAb. Generation of the TCR library employed RNA extracted from PBMCs. This specimen consisted of peripheral blood mononuclear cells (PBMCs), obtained when the disease was refractory, from a patient treated with antithyroid drugs. Receptors originate from a female donor with Graves disease.

The DNA of the CDR3 is TGTGCCAGCACAGGTGGCGGGATCTACGAGCAGTACTTC. Translated: CASTGGGIYEQYF. The chain joins TRBV6-1 to TRBJ2-7; TRBD2 might be the D (6 bases). This CDR3 region has 13 residues. Per the germline V gene, CDR1 is MNHNS and CDR2 is SASEGT. V was trimmed by 7 bases and J by 3 bases, leaving 13 bases between them.

This clonotype came up a few times. The chain combines TRBV5-5 with TRBJ2-7; 10 nucleotides agree with TRBD1. The CDR3 spans 18 residues. J was trimmed by 1 base and V by 4 bases; bases with no gene match: 14. Germline assignment: CDR1 SGHKS and CDR2 YYEKEE (reference sequence). CDR3 residues: CASSPGLDRGVGSYEQYF. The DNA for the CDR3 is TGTGCCAGCAGCCCCGGATTGGACAGGGGGGTTGGTTCCTACGAGCAGTACTTC.

This clonotype appeared many times. The rearrangement links TRBV28 to TRBJ1-6, with D hard to call. Germline V gene lookup returns CDR1 MDHEN and CDR2 SYDVKM. V lost 4 bases to trimming and J lost 14 bases, with 21 bases between them. The CDR3 spans 15 residues. The CDR3 DNA is TGTGCCAGCAGTTCCCCCACTGGACGGCATCTGGCCCTCCACTTT. Residues: CASSSPTGRHLALHF.

At least ten counts were recorded for this clonotype. The chain has TRBV20-1 and TRBJ2-7; 7 bases are shared with TRBD2. V dropped 6 bases and J dropped 5; count of bases not matched to a gene: 10. The CDR3 is made up of 13 amino acids. CDR1 is DFQATT, CDR2 SNEGSKA, per germline (reference sequence). CDR3 protein: CSAKAGGLNEQYF. CDR3 bases: TGCAGTGCCAAAGCCGGGGGGTTGAACGAGCAGTACTTC.

The table lists this clonotype with many counts. The gene calls are TRBV6-2 or TRBV6-3 and TRBJ2-7, with D possibly being TRBD1 (7 bases). Trimming removed 6 bases from V and 2 bases from J, with 11 bases in between. The CDR3 sequence is 13 residues long. The germline V gene has CDR1 MNHEY and CDR2 SVGEGT. CDR3: CASRRDSPYEQYF. CDR3 DNA sequence: TGTGCCAGCAGGCGGGACAGTCCCTACGAGCAGTACTTC.

The chain links TRBV6-1 to TRBJ1-5, with D possibly TRBD1 on 6 matching bases. CDR3 length: 16 residues. V lost 7 bases to trimming and J lost 3 bases, with 19 bases between them. Germline CDR1 is MNHNS and CDR2 is SASEGT. This CDR3 reads CASKSAGVANNQPQHF. The CDR3 DNA reads TGTGCCAGCAAATCAGCAGGGGTGGCGAACAATCAGCCCCAGCATTTT.

The chain joins TRBV6-1 to TRBJ1-3; 12 nucleotides line up with TRBD1. J lost 4 bases, V lost 5 bases, and 6 bases had no gene match. The CDR3 totals 16 residues. Germline V gene data show CDR1 as MNHNS and CDR2 as SASEGT. CDR3 sequence (DNA): TGTGCCAGCAGTACCCCGGGACAGGGGGCCGGAAACACCATATATTTT. It codes for CASSTPGQGAGNTIYF.

Points on this clonotype: A much bigger clone sits one base away, suggesting this may be a read error. The V gene is TRBV5-5, the J gene TRBJ1-4; maybe TRBD1 (6 bases). The V and J ends lost 4 bases and 0 bases respectively, with 16 bases between them. The CDR3 has 17 residues. CDR1 is SGHKS and CDR2 is YYEKEE in the germline V gene (reference sequence). CDR3 bases: TGTGCCAGCAGCGGGGGGGCCGACGACCCAACTAATGAAAAACTGTTTTTT. Its translation is CASSGGADDPTNEKLFF.

This clonotype came up many times. The chain combines TRBV2 with TRBJ2-4, with D unresolved. The CDR3 totals 12 residues. Germline V gives CDR1 SNHLY, CDR2 FYNNEI. Trimming removed 5 bases at V and 1 base at J, with 3 bases between. CDR3 sequence: CASSRAKNIQYF. As DNA, the CDR3 is TGTGCCAGCAGTCGGGCCAAAAACATTCAGTACTTC.

Many counts were recorded for this clonotype. The genes are TRBV20-1 and TRBJ2-2, with D unclear. The germline V gene has CDR1 DFQATT and CDR2 SNEGSKA (reference sequence). Trimming shortened V by 3 bases and J by 2 bases, and 4 bases separated the two germline ends. This CDR3 spans 12 amino acids. The CDR3 loop reads CSARENTGELFF. CDR3 DNA: TGCAGTGCTAGGGAAAACACCGGGGAGCTGTTTTTT.

In this sample, this clonotype turned up a few times. This sequence joins TRBV6-1 and TRBJ2-2; D gene uncertain. Deletions cut 2 bases from V and 3 bases from J, with 7 bases between. CDR1 and CDR2 (germline): MNHNS, SASEGT. This CDR3 spans 14 amino acids. The CDR3 loop is CASSESVDTGELFF. Here the CDR3 DNA reads TGTGCCAGCAGTGAATCCGTGGACACCGGGGAGCTGTTTTTT.

The gene calls are TRBV19 and TRBJ1-1; D is ambiguous. CDR3 size: 13 residues. Germline lookup yields CDR1 LNHDA and CDR2 SQIVND (reference sequence). V was clipped by 3 bases and J by 4 bases, with 9 bases between them. DNA for the CDR3: TGTGCCAGTAGTATGGGATTACTCACTGAAGCTTTCTTT. Encoded protein: CASSMGLLTEAFF. The full variable domain, with the rest looked up from reference TRBV19 and TRBJ1-1, is DGGITQSPKYLFRKEGQNVTLSCEQNLNHDAMYWYRQDPGQGLRLIYYSQIVNDFQKGDIAEGYSVSREKKESFPLTVTSAQKNPTAFYLCASSMGLLTEAFFGQGTRLTVV.

Many counts were recorded for this clonotype. This chain joins TRBV2 and TRBJ2-7; maybe TRBD1 (6 bases). The CDR3 sequence is 15 residues long. The germline CDR1 and CDR2 sequences are SNHLY and FYNNEI. V lost 0 bases, J lost 4 bases, and 13 bases lay in between. CDR3 sequence reads: CASSEANRALYEQYF. Here the CDR3 DNA reads TGTGCCAGCAGTGAAGCGAACAGGGCGTTGTACGAGCAGTACTTC.

This clonotype has ten or more counts. V and J are TRBV2 and TRBJ1-6; 9 nucleotides line up with TRBD1. This CDR3 has 19 amino acids. Germline V gives CDR1 SNHLY, CDR2 FYNNEI. Germline trimming cut 8 bases from V and 0 bases from J; bases unmatched to any gene: 14. The CDR3 nucleotides are TGTGCCAGCGCCGCCCGGGACAGGGCCTTTAGCTCCTATAATTCACCCCTCCACTTT. It is translated as CASAARDRAFSSYNSPLHF.

This clonotype came up many times. The gene calls are TRBV28 and TRBJ1-1; D uncertain. Trimming shortened V by 10 bases and J by 0 bases, and 12 bases separated the two germline ends. Germline V lookup: CDR1 MDHEN, CDR2 SYDVKM. The CDR3 consists of 13 residues. Here the CDR3 DNA reads TGTGCCACCGTCCCCCAGCTGAACACTGAAGCTTTCTTT. Protein product: CATVPQLNTEAFF.

The sample holds many counts of this clonotype. The germline gene is not matched at one end of the junction; a read error may be the cause. The chain employs TRBV11-2 and TRBJ2-7; no clear D gene. The CDR3 is 12 residues long. Germline assignment: CDR1 SGHAT and CDR2 FQNNGV. The CDR3 DNA is TGTGCCAGCAGCTCGCGCTCCTACGGGCAGTACTTC. Protein sequence: CASSSRSYGQYF.

The chain has TRBV18 and TRBJ2-7; 11 bases line up with TRBD1. The CDR3 covers 15 residues. With V trimmed by 3 bases and J by 2 bases, 3 bases remained unmatched. CDR1 is KGHSH, CDR2 LQKENI, per germline. The DNA of the CDR3 is TGTGCCAGCTCACCTCCGGGACAGGGGGCCTACGAGCAGTACTTC. Amino acid sequence: CASSPPGQGAYEQYF.

The genes are TRBV5-1 and TRBJ1-1; 7 bases are shared with TRBD1. Germline CDR1 SGHRS, CDR2 YFSETQ. V lost 4 bases, J lost 5 bases, and 17 bases stayed unmatched. This CDR3 spans 17 amino acids. This CDR3 reads CASSPELNRGRWTEAFF. The CDR3 coding sequence is TGCGCCAGCAGCCCTGAGCTAAACAGGGGTCGGTGGACTGAAGCTTTCTTT.

This chain links TRBV19 with TRBJ1-2; D is uncertain. The V gene's germline CDR1 is LNHDA and CDR2 SQIVND (reference sequence). Trimming left V 6 bases short and J 2 bases short, with 13 bases between. This CDR3 has 14 amino acids. CDR3 region: CASRPTAGNYGYTF. DNA for the CDR3: TGTGCCAGTAGGCCTACGGCGGGCAACTATGGCTACACCTTC.

This clonotype occurred many times. The chain carries TRBV14 and TRBJ1-2, with TRBD1 matching over 10 bases. CDR1 SGHDN and CDR2 FVKESK come from the germline V gene. The CDR3 totals 13 residues. J was trimmed by 7 bases and V by 5 bases; bases with no gene match: 4. The CDR3 is CASSKDRGAGYTF. Here the CDR3 DNA reads TGTGCCAGCAGCAAGGACAGGGGGGCTGGCTACACCTTC.

This clonotype was found many times. This chain connects TRBV28 to TRBJ1-1; 7 positions agree with TRBD1. Germline V CDR1 and CDR2: MDHEN, SYDVKM. After removal of 10 bases from V and 2 bases from J, the junction contained 7 bases not matched to a gene. The CDR3 totals 13 residues. This CDR3 is CAIRGGVNTEAFF. The CDR3 nucleotides are TGTGCCATCAGGGGGGGGGTTAACACTGAAGCTTTCTTT.

This clonotype came up a few times. This chain links TRBV20-1 with TRBJ1-1, with 7 nucleotides matching TRBD1. J was trimmed by 4 bases and V by 3 bases; bases with no gene match: 5. The CDR3 is 13 amino acids. Germline CDR1 reads DFQATT; CDR2 reads SNEGSKA (reference sequence). The DNA of the CDR3 is TGCAGTGCTAGGGCAGGGGGAACCACTGAAGCTTTCTTT. Its protein is CSARAGGTTEAFF.

This sequence joins TRBV9 and TRBJ2-7, with D maybe TRBD2 (7 bases). The germline V and J ends were trimmed by 0 bases and 6 bases, with 13 bases remaining between them. This CDR3 has 14 amino acids. The germline CDR1 and CDR2 sequences are SGDLS and YYNGEE. CDR3 loop: CASSVEGGRGEQYF. The CDR3 bases are TGTGCCAGCAGCGTAGAGGGGGGGCGCGGCGAGCAGTACTTC.

This clonotype was recorded at least ten times. This chain uses TRBV28 with TRBJ2-7, with D perhaps given as TRBD1 or TRBD2 (5 bases each). Germline CDR1 MDHEN, CDR2 SYDVKM. Trimming shortened V by 5 bases and J by 0 bases, and 23 bases separated the two germline ends. The CDR3 is 18 amino acids. The chain's CDR3 is CASSPRTGGRLSSYEQYF. As DNA, the CDR3 is TGTGCCAGCAGTCCCCGAACAGGCGGGCGACTCAGCTCCTACGAGCAGTACTTC.

This chain uses TRBV2 with TRBJ2-1; D is unresolved. Trimming shortened V by 6 bases and J by 1 base, and 7 bases separated the two germline ends. The germline V gene has CDR1 SNHLY and CDR2 FYNNEI. This CDR3 spans 13 amino acids. CDR3: CASRRLSYNEQFF. The DNA for the CDR3 is TGTGCCAGCAGAAGGCTATCCTACAATGAGCAGTTCTTC.

The V call is TRBV7-8, the J call TRBJ1-2; 7 nucleotides line up with TRBD1. V lost 5 bases and J lost 2; bases outside the gene matches: 5. There are 14 residues in the CDR3. Germline CDR1 SGHVS, CDR2 FQNEAQ. CDR3 in DNA: TGTGCCAGCAGCGAACAGACAGGGAACTATGGCTACACCTTC. Translated: CASSEQTGNYGYTF.